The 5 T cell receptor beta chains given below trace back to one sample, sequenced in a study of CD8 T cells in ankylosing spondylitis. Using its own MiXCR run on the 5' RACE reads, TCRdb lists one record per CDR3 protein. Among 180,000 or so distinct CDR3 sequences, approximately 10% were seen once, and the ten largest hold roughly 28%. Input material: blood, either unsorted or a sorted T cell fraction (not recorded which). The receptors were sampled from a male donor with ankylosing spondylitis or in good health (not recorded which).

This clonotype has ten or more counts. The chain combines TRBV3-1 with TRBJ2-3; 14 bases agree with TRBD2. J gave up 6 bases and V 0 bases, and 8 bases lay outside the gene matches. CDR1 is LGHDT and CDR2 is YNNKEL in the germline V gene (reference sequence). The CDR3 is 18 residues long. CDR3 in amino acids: CASSQDDSGTSGSDTQYF. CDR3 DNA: TGTGCCAGCAGCCAAGATGATTCAGGGACTAGCGGGAGTGATACGCAGTATTTT.

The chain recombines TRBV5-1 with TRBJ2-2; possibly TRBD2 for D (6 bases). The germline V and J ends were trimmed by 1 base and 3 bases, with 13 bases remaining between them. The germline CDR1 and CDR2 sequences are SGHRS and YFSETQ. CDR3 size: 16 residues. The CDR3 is CASSLFGGTDTGELFF. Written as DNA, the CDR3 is TGCGCCAGCAGCTTGTTTGGAGGGACGGACACCGGGGAGCTGTTTTTT. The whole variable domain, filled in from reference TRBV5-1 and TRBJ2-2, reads KAGVTQTPRYLIKTRGQQVTLSCSPISGHRSVSWYQQTPGQGLQFLFEYFSETQRNKGNFPGRFSGRQFSNSRSEMNVSTLELGDSALYLCASSLFGGTDTGELFFGEGSRLTVL.

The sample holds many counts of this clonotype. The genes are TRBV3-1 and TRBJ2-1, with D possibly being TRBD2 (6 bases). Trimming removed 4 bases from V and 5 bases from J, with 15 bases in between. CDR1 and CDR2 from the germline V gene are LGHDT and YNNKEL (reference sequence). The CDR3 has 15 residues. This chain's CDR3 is CASSPSGLYNNEQFF. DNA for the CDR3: TGTGCCAGCAGCCCCAGTGGACTATATAACAATGAGCAGTTCTTC.

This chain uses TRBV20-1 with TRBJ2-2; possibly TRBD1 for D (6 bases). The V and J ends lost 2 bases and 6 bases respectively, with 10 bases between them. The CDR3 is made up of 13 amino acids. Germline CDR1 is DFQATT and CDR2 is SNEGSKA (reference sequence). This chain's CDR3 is CSARMGAAGELFF. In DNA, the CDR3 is TGCAGTGCTAGAATGGGGGCTGCCGGGGAGCTGTTTTTT.

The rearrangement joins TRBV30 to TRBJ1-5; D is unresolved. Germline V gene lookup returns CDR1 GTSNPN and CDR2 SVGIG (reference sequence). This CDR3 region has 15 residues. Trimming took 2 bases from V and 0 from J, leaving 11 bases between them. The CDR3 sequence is CAWSSGSYSNQPQHF. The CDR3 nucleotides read TGTGCCTGGAGTTCGGGAAGTTATAGCAATCAGCCCCAGCATTTT.